This entry features one TCR beta chain sequence. This record comes from a study of cytomegalovirus exposure and HLA in healthy donors. PCR employed 60 Vbeta and 13 Jbeta primers. Method: immunoSEQ multiplex PCR; TCRdb's copy keeps in-frame clones and lacks some. The sample contains 150,000 or so clones, 70% to 85% of which appear only once. Germline lookup yields CDR1 SGHRS and CDR2 YFSETQ. The CDR3 runs 15 residues. Between the trimmed V and J ends, which lost 1 base and 7 bases, there was a span of 12 bases. The sequence came from a man aged 25-40 years in good health and CMV-seronegative. The sequenced sample was PBMCs. This rearrangement joins TRBV5-1 to TRBJ1-6, with a possible D match to TRBD1 (6 bases). CDR3 loop: CASSLLGAVNSPLHF. In DNA, the CDR3 is TGCGCCAGCAGCTTGCTGGGGGCTGTAAATTCACCCCTCCACTTT.